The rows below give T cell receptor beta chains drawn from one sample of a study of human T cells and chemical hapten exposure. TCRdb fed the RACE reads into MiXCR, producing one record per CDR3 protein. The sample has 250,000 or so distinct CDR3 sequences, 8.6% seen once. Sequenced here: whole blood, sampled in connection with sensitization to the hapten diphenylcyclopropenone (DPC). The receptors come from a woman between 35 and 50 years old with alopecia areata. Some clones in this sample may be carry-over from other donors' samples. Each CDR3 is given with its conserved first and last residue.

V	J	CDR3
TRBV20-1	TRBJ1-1	CSAKTGVRTEAFF
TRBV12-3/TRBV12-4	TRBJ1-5	CASKGARSQPQHF
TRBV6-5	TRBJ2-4	CASRQTGRLAKNIQYF
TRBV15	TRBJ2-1	CATSRAPGLAGGNEQFF
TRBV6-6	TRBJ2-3	CASSYSIRYTSTDTQYF
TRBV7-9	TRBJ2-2	CASSSIPHTGELFF
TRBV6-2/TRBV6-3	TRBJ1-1	CASSPRNTEAFF
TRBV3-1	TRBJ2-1	CASRRTSGSFRERNEQFF
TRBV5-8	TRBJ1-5	CASSLVEPQHF
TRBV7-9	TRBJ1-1	CASSLETHTEAFF
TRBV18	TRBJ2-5	CASSDRGKVIGGAETQYF
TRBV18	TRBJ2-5	CASSPPGLAGETQYF
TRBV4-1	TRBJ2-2	CASSSPGQGIGELFF
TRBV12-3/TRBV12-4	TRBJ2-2	CASSFGARTGELFF
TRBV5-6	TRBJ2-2	CASSVWRDRNTGELFF
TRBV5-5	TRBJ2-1	CASSLVSGSIDEQFF
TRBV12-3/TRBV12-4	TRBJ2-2	CASSFFGAGTGELFF
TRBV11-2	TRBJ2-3	CASSLGVWDTDTQYF
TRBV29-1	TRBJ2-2	CSVRSAGGPSELFF
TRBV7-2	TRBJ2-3	CASTGSGVSNTQYF
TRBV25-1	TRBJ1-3	CASSAQVTIGNTIYF
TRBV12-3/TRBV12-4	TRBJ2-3	CASSLYRGRTDTQYF
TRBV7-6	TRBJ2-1	CASSYRTSGNHEQFF
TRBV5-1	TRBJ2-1	CASSLEASYYYNEQFF
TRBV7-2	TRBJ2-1	CASVRTGGPNEQFF
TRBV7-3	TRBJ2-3	CASSLSGGGPVDTQYF
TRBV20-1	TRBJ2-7	CSANRRVESYEQYF
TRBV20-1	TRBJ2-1	CSASPIGAEANEQFF
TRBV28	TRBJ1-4	CATSTARNEKLFF
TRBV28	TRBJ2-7	CASSLSQVLMRGPYEQYF
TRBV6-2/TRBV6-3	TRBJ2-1	CASSSLGRSYNEQFF
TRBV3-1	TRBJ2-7	CASSQEQTTVAEQYF
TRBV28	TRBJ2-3	CAISEGDTDTQYF
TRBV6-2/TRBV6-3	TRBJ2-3	CASNFGAGSSTDTQYF
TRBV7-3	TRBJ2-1	CASSLSTANEQFF
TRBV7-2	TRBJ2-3	CASSRRQQDTQYF
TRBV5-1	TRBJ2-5	CASSLALGRRAQETQYF
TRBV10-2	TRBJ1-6	CASSLGRGVDSPLHF
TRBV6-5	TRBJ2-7	CASMLAGGQEQYF
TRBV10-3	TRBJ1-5	CAISGYSNQPQHF
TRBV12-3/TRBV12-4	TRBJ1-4	CASSKTGGGEKLFF
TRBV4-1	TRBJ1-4	CASSLQGVGEKLFF
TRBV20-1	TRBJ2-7	CSARVPGVGEQYF
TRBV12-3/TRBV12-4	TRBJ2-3	CASSSPGARGNTQYF
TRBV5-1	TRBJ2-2	CASSPRTGNTGELFF
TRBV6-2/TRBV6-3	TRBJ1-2	CASRYALSRGGYTF
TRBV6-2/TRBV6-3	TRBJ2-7	CASSPGTWGYEQYF
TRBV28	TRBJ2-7	CASSLAQGSYEQYF
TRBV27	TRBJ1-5	CASSLLGHQPQHF
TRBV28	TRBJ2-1	CASLTGTSATNEQFF
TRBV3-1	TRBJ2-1	CASSHLAGGNNEQFF
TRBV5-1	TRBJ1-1	CASSLRTGGYTEAFF
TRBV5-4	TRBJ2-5	CASSLKRQWEAQYF